This T cell receptor (beta chain) was retrieved from a study of blood T cell repertoires in COVID-19. Turning to the study itself: In each case, the material was cDNA or gDNA derived from T cells, B-cell-depleted T cells, or PBMCs.

CDR3 length equals 15 residues. Original analysis: Estimated nucleated cell counts came from reference gene primer amplification. The table came from immunoSEQ multiplex PCR; TCRdb's copy has only in-frame clones and leaves some out. The DNA gave D and trimming, while V, J and clone size come from that table. Found here are more than 95,000 clones, roughly 90% of them singletons; the top ten hold roughly 5.5%. The origin of this receptor is a human donor in a cohort sampled during active COVID-19. J is TRBJ1-1 and V is TRBV21-1; the table's D gene call, TRBD1, was not cross checked with the DNA. TRBV21-1 is a pseudogene. The sample was peripheral blood. The CDR3 nucleotides read TGTGCCAGCAGCCGCCGGGACACTCTGAACACTGAAGCTTTCTTT. Protein sequence: CASSRRDTLNTEAFF.